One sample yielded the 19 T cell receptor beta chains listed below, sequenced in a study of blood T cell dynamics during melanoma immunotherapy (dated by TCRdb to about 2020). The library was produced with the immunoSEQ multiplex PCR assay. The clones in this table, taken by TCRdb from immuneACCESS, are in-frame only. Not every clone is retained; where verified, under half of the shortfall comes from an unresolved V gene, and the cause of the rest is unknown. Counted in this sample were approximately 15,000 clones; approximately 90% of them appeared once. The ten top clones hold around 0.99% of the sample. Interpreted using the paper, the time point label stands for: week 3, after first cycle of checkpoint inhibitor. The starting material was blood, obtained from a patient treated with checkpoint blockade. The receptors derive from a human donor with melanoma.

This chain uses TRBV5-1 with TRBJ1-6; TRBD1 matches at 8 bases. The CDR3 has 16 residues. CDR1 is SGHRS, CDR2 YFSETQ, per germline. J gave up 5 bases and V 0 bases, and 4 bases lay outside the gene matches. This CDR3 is CASSLGDRRDNSPLHF. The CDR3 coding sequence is TGCGCCAGCAGCTTGGGGGACAGGAGAGATAATTCACCCCTCCACTTT.

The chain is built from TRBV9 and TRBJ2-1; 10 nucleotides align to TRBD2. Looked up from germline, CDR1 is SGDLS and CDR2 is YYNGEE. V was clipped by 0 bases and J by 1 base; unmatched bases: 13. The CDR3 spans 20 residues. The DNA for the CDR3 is TGTGCCAGCAGCGTAGCTACAGGGGGAAGGACTAGCGGTTCCTACAATGAGCAGTTCTTC. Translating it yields CASSVATGGRTSGSYNEQFF.

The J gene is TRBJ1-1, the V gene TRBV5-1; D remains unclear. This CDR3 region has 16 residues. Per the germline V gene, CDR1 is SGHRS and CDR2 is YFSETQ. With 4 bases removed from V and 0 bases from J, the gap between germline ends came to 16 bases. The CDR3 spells CASSPNIGFMNTEAFF. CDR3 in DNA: TGCGCCAGCAGCCCCAACATAGGGTTTATGAACACTGAAGCTTTCTTT.

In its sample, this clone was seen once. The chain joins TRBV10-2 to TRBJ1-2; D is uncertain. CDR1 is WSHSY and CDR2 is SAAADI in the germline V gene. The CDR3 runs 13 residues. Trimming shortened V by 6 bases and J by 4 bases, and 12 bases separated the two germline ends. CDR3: CASSYREGYGYTF. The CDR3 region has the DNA TGCGCCAGCAGCTACCGGGAGGGCTATGGCTACACCTTC.

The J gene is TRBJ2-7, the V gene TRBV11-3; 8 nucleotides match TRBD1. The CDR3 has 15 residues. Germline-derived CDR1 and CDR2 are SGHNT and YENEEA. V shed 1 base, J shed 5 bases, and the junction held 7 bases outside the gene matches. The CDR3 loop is CASSLAGQGINEQYF. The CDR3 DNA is TGTGCCAGCAGCTTAGCAGGACAGGGTATAAACGAGCAGTACTTC.

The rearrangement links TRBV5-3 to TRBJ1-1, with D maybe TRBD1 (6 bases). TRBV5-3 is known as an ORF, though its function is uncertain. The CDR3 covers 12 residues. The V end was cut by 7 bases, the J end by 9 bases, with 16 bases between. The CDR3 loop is CARGLGGHQAFF. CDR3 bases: TGTGCCAGAGGGCTGGGGGGCCACCAAGCTTTCTTT.

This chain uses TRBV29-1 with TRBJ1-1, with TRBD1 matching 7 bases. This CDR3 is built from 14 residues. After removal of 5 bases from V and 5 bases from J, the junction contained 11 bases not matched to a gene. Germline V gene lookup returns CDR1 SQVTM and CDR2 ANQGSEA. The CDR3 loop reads CSVMERTGGTEAFF. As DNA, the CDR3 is TGCAGCGTTATGGAAAGGACAGGCGGAACTGAAGCTTTCTTT.

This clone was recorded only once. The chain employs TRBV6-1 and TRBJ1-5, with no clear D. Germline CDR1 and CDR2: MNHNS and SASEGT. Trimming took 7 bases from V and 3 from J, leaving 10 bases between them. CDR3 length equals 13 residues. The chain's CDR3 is CASMGDSNQPQHF. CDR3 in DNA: TGTGCCAGCATGGGAGATTCCAATCAGCCCCAGCATTTT.

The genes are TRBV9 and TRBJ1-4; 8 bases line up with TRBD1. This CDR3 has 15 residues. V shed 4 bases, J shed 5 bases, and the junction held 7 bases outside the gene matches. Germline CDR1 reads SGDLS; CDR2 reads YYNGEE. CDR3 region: CASSFGQGRNEKLFF. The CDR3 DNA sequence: TGTGCCAGCAGCTTCGGACAGGGTCGAAATGAAAAACTGTTTTTT.

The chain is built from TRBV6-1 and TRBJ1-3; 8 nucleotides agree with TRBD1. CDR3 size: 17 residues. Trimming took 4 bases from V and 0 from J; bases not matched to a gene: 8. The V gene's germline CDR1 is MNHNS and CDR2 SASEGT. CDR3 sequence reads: CASSGQGAAGSGNTIYF. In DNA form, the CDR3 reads TGTGCCAGCAGTGGTCAGGGGGCGGCGGGCTCTGGAAACACCATATATTTT.

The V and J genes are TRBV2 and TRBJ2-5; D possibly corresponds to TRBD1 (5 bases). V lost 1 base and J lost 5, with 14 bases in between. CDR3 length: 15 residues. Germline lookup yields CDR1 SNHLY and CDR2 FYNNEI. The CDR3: CASSEVSAGQETQYF. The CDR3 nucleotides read TGTGCCAGCAGTGAAGTATCGGCAGGGCAGGAGACCCAGTACTTC.

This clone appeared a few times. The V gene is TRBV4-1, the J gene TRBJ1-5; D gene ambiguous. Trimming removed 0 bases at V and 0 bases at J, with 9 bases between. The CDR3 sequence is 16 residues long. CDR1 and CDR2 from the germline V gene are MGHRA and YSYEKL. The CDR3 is CASSQDAGYSNQPQHF. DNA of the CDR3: TGCGCCAGCAGCCAAGACGCGGGGTATAGCAATCAGCCCCAGCATTTT.

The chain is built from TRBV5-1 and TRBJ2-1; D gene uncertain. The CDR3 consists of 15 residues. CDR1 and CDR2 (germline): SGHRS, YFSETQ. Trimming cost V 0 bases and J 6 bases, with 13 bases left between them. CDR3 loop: CASSLEVGKGNEQFF. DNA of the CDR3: TGCGCCAGCAGCTTGGAAGTGGGCAAAGGCAATGAGCAGTTCTTC.

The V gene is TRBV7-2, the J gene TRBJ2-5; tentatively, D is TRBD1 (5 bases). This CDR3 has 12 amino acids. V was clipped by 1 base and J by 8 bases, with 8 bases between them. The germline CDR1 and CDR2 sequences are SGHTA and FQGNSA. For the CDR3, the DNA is TGTGCCAGCAGCTTAGATGGGGCCACCCAGTACTTC. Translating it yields CASSLDGATQYF.

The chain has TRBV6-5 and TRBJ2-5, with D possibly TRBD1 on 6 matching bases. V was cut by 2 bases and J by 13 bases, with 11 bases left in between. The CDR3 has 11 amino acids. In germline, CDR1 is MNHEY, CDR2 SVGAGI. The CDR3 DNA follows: TGTGCCAGCAGTTACCTAAGAGGGGGGTACTTC. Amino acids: CASSYLRGGYF.

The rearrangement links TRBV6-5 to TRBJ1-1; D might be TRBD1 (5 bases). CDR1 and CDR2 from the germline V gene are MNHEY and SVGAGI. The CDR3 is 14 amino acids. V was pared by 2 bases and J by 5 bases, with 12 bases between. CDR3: CASSYRGSGTEAFF. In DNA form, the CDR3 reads TGTGCCAGCAGTTACCGGGGTTCAGGGACTGAAGCTTTCTTT.

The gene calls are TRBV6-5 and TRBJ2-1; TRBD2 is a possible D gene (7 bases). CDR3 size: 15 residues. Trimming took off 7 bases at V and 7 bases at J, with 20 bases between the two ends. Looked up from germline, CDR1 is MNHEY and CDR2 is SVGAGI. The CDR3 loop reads CASKLRGGPYNEQFF. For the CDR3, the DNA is TGTGCCAGCAAGCTTAGGGGGGGCCCATATAATGAGCAGTTCTTC.

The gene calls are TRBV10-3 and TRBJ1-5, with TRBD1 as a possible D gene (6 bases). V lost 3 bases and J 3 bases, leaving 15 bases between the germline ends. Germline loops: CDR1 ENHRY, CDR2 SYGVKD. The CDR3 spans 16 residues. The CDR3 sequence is CAISDEIRTDNQPQHF. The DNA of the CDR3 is TGTGCCATCAGTGACGAGATTCGGACAGACAATCAGCCCCAGCATTTT.

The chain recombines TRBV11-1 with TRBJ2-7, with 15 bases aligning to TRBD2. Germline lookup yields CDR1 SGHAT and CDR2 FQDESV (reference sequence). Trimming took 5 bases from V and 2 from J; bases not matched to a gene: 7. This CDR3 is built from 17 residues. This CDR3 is CASSLGTSGGITYEQYF. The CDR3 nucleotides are TGTGCCAGCAGCCTTGGGACTAGCGGGGGGATTACCTACGAGCAGTACTTC.